These T cell receptor beta chains were read from a single sample in a study of blood T cell repertoires in COVID-19. Profiling relied on immunoSEQ multiplex PCR, and the TCRdb table lists in-frame clones only, not all of them. Here the sample spans roughly 190,000 clones, around 82% being singletons. Sequencing input: peripheral blood. The receptors were sampled from a man in his forties or fifties with active or convalescent COVID-19. The conserved cysteine and the conserved F or W are not part of the CDR3 here. D genes are given only for firm matches.

V	D	J	CDR3
TRBV27	TRBD2	TRBJ2-1	ASKGLLAGGDEQF
TRBV11-2	.	TRBJ2-7	ASSRTGNRAEQY
TRBV30	TRBD1	TRBJ1-6	AWSRTGDNSPLH
TRBV7-9	.	TRBJ1-1	ASSLGTDTEAF
TRBV15	TRBD1	TRBJ2-5	ATSTTGGQETQY
TRBV5-4	TRBD2	TRBJ2-7	ASSLASSGSYEQY
TRBV7-8	TRBD1	TRBJ1-4	ASSLSRLGGRNPNEKLF
TRBV27	.	TRBJ1-1	ASRVRGMNTEAF
TRBV10-3	.	TRBJ2-7	AIRGLESYEQY
TRBV5-6	.	TRBJ2-3	ASSLEGGGVGTDTQY
TRBV29-1	.	TRBJ1-1	SVRWGVDTEAF
TRBV30	TRBD1	TRBJ1-1	AWSERDRERAF
TRBV6-1	.	TRBJ2-4	ASSEGGIYIQY
TRBV15	TRBD1	TRBJ1-4	ATSRGRTGAHMSGEKLF
TRBV7-8	TRBD1	TRBJ2-1	ASSPTGAYNEQF
TRBV3-1/TRBV3-2	TRBD1	TRBJ1-1	ASSQGGTANTEAF
TRBV21-1	.	TRBJ1-5	ASSMTVYRAGRGNQPQH
TRBV9	.	TRBJ2-1	ASSVDQGSYNEQF
TRBV20-1	.	TRBJ1-2	SARSVDGYT
TRBV18	TRBD2	TRBJ2-7	ASSPSSGSFYEQY
TRBV4-3	TRBD2	TRBJ2-3	ASSQDAPQRGGGDTQY
TRBV19	.	TRBJ1-1	ASSARGNTEAF
TRBV2	.	TRBJ2-1	ASRTDYSDEQF
TRBV6-5	TRBD2	TRBJ2-3	ASSYGAGGTTDTQY
TRBV6-6	.	TRBJ2-7	ASSRQAAYEQY
TRBV6-5	.	TRBJ2-7	ASRRSSDSSYEQY
TRBV11-2	.	TRBJ1-3	ASSPLLSGNTIY
TRBV6-1	.	TRBJ1-1	ASSEPVNTEAF
TRBV11-2	.	TRBJ1-4	ASSATQGSHGEKLF
TRBV6-5	.	TRBJ1-5	ASSYFEGPQH
TRBV28	TRBD1	TRBJ1-2	ASRRIRGQGNYGYT
TRBV4-1	TRBD2	TRBJ2-1	ASSLRDSGRAYNEQF
TRBV7-7	TRBD1	TRBJ2-5	ASSIGTGIETQY
TRBV10-3	TRBD1	TRBJ2-6	AISGDRLSPSSGANVLT
TRBV30	.	TRBJ1-3	AYRGDSGNTIY
TRBV14	TRBD2	TRBJ2-1	ASSRAGGRAFEQF
TRBV10-3	.	TRBJ2-3	AISVRSHTDTQY
TRBV14	TRBD2	TRBJ2-3	ASSQDRAGVRDTQY
TRBV5-1	TRBD1	TRBJ1-1	ASGPGTGPAGTEAF
TRBV29-1	TRBD1	TRBJ2-4	STSGTEGNIQY
TRBV7-6	TRBD2	TRBJ2-2	ASSPNPGGPSTGELF
TRBV5-8	TRBD2	TRBJ2-3	ASSLRAGGPTDTQY
TRBV10-3	.	TRBJ1-4	AISAGGTNEKLF
TRBV27	.	TRBJ1-2	ASSTLTRLTH
TRBV6-5	.	TRBJ2-2	ASSYHQATNTGELF
TRBV7-9	.	TRBJ2-5	ASSSLTGHHSGTQY
TRBV10-2	TRBD1	TRBJ1-1	ASSALDRGSSEAF
TRBV19	TRBD1	TRBJ1-4	ASTGQGRNEKLF